A selection of T cell receptor beta chains follows, all from one sample in a study of T cells in Graves' hyperthyroidism and ophthalmopathy. TCRdb passed the multiplex PCR reads through MiXCR, listing each CDR3 protein once. The table lists some 570,000 distinct CDR3 sequences, approximately 17% of them singletons. The specimen was blood. The source is a woman in her late teens or twenties with Graves' ophthalmopathy. Both conserved end residues are part of each CDR3. D genes are given only for firm matches. Size is stated for part of the rows, as once, few or many counts, or as a class when the clone is expanded.

TRBV6-2/TRBV6-3	few	TRBJ1-2	TRBD1	CASSYWTGNGYTF
TRBV27	.	TRBJ2-1	.	CASSYGGDNNEQFF
TRBV5-1	many	TRBJ1-1	.	CASSQGRGARTEAFF
TRBV4-2	few	TRBJ1-2	.	CASSPTPQIKYGYTF
TRBV5-4	few	TRBJ1-2	TRBD1	CASSPPGQGLGGYTF
TRBV14	few	TRBJ1-1	.	CASSREQGMNTEAFF
TRBV9	few	TRBJ2-7	.	CASSVAVGYEQYF
TRBV6-1	many	TRBJ2-1	TRBD2	CASRGGSGGFNEQFF
TRBV6-4	many	TRBJ2-3	TRBD1	CASSDSTGADTQYF
TRBV29-1	few	TRBJ2-2	.	CSVYGGENGELFF
TRBV28	.	TRBJ2-1	TRBD1	CASSPNPYNRQGAYNEQFF
TRBV10-1	.	TRBJ1-6	TRBD1	CASSESIGTGKALHF
TRBV11-2	many	TRBJ2-5	.	CASSLDLAQETQYF
TRBV3-1	few	TRBJ2-3	TRBD1	CASSQVKKLTGVLGTQYF
TRBV7-2	many	TRBJ2-2	.	CASSHRRENTGELFF
TRBV29-1	.	TRBJ2-3	TRBD1	CSVQGASTDTQYF
TRBV6-1	many	TRBJ1-1	TRBD1	CASSGPGQPEAFF
TRBV2	many	TRBJ2-3	.	CASSDSGTSTDTQYF
TRBV6-1	many	TRBJ2-5	.	CASNPTTSRETQYF
TRBV27	many	TRBJ1-2	.	CASSLGRGDYGYTF
TRBV6-1	.	TRBJ1-5	TRBD1	CASSQRPDRGYITGHF
TRBV6-1	.	TRBJ2-2	TRBD1	CASSGRGRGGELFF
TRBV29-1	.	TRBJ2-7	.	CSVDGGRHEQYF
TRBV27	few	TRBJ2-7	TRBD1	CASSLRQGGTSSNEQYF
TRBV10-1	.	TRBJ2-7	TRBD1	CANSSHRGSYEQYF
TRBV20-1	many	TRBJ1-6	TRBD1	CSVGQGNSPLHF
TRBV28	few	TRBJ1-3	.	CASSFPSSGNTIYF
TRBV9	many	TRBJ1-1	.	CASSVGQRTEAFF
TRBV6-1	many	TRBJ1-2	.	CASRPKETGYSNYGYTF